The source of this TCR beta chain is a study of OX40 agonist ivuxolimab in advanced cancers. Germline loops: CDR1 MDHEN, CDR2 SYDVKM. The CDR3 consists of 16 residues. The V gene lost 7 bases and the J gene lost 3 bases, with 21 bases spanning the gap. Measured with immunoSEQ multiplex PCR; TCRdb has only the in-frame clones, and not every one. Seen here are 30,000 to 35,000 clones, 82% observed once, and the top ten hold about 25%. With baseline, cycle 4 day 1, and cycle 7 day 1 as timepoints, blood was sampled. This TCR derives from an adult with an advanced solid tumor such as melanoma, head and neck, liver or kidney cancer. The rearrangement uses TRBV28 and TRBJ1-1, with a tentative D call TRBD1 (5 bases). The sequences come from CD4+ or CD8+ T cells sorted from blood, collected in a trial of the OX40 agonist ivuxolimab. The CDR3 reads CASTQGEQVRDTEAFF. The CDR3 region has the DNA TGTGCCAGCACACAAGGGGAACAGGTTAGGGACACTGAAGCTTTCTTT. The complete variable domain, with remaining parts taken from reference TRBV28 and TRBJ1-1, reads DVKVTQSSRYLVKRTGEKVFLECVQDMDHENMFWYRQDPGLGLRLIYFSYDVKMKEKGDIPEGYSVSREKKERFSLILESASTNQTSMYLCASTQGEQVRDTEAFFGQGTRLTVV.